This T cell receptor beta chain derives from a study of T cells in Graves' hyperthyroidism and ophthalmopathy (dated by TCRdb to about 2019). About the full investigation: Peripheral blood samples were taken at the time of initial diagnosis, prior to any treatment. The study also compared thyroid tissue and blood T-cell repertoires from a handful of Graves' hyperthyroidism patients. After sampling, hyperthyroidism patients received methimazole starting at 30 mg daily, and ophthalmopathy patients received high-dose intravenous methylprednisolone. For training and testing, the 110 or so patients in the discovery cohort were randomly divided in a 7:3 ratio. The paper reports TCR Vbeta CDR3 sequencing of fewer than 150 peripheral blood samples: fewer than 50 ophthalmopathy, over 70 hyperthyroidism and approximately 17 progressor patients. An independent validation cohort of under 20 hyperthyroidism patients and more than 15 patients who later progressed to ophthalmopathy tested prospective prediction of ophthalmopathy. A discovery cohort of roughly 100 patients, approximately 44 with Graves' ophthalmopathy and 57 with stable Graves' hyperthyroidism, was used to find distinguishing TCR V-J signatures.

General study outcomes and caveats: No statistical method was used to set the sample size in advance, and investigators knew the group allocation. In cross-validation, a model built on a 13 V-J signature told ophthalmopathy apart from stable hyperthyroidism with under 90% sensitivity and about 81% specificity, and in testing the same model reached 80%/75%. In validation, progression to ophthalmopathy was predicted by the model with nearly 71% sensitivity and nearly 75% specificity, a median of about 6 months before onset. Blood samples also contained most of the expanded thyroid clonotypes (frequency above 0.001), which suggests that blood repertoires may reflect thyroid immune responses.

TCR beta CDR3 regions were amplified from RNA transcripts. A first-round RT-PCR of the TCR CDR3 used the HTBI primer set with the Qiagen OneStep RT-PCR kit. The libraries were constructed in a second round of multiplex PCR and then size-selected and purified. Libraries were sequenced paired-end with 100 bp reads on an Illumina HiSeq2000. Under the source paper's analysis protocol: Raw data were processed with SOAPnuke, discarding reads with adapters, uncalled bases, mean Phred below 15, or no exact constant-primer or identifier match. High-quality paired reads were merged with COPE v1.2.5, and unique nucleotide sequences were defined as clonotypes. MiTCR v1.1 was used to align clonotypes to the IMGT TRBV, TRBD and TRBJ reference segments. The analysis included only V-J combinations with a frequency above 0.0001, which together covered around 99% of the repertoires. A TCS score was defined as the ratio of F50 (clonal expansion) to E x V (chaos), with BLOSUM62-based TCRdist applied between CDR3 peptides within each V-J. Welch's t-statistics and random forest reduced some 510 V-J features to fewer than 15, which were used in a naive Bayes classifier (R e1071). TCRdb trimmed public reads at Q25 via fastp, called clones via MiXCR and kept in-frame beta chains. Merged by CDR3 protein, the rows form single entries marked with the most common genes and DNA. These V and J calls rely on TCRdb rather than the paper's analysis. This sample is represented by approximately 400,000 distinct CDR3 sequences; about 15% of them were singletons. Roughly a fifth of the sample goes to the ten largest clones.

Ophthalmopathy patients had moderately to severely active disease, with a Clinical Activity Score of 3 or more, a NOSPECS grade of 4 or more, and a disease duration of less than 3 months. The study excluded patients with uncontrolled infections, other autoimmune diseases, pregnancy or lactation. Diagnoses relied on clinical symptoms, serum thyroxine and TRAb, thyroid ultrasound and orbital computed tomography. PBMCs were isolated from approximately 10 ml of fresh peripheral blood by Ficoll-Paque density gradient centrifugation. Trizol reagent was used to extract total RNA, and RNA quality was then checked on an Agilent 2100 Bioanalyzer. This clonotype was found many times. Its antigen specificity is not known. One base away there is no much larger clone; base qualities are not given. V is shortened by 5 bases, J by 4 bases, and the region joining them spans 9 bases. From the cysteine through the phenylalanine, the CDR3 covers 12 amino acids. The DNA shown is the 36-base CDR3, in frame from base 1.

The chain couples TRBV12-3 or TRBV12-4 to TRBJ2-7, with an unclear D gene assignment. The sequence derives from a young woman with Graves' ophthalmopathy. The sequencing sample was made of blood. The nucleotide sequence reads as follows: TGTGCCAGCAGTCGAACCCCGTACGAGCAGTACTTC. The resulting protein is CASSRTPYEQYF.